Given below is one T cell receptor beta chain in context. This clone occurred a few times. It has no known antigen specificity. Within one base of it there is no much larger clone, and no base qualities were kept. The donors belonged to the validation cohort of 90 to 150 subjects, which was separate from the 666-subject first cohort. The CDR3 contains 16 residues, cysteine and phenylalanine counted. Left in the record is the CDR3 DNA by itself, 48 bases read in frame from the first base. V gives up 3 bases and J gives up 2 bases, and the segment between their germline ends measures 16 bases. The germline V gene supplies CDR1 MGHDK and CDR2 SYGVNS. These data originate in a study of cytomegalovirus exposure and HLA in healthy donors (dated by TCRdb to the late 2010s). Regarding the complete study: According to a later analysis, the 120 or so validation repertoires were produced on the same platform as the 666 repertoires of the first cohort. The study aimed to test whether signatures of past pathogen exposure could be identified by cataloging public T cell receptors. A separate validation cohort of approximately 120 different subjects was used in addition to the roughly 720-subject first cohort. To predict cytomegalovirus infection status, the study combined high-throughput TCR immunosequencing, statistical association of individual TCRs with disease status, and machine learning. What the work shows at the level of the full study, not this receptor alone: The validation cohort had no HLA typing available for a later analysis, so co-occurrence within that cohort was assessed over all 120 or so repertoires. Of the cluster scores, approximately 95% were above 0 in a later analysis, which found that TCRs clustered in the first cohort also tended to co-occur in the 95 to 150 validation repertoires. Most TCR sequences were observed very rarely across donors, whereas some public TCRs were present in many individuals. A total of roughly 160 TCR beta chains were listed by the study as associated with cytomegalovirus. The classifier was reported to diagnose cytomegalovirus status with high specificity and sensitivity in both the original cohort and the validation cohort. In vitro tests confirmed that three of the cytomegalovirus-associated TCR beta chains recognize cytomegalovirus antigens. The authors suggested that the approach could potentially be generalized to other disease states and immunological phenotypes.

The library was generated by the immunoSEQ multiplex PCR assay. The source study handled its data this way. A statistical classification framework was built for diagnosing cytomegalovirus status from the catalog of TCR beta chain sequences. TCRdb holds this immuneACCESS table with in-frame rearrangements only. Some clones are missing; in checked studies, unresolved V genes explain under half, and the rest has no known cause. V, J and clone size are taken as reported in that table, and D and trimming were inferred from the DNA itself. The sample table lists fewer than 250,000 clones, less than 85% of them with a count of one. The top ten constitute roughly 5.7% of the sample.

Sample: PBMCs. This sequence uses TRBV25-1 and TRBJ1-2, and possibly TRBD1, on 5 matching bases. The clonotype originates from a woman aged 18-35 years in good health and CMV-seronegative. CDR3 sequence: CASSEFNRGLNYGYTF. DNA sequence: TGTGCCAGCAGTGAGTTTAACCGGGGGTTGAACTATGGCTACACCTTC.